This passage covers 7 T cell receptor delta chains from one sample sequenced in a study of γδ T cells in repeated Plasmodium falciparum infection. With CATT, TCRdb re-called clones from the multiplex PCR reads. The table shows roughly 50,000 delta-chain clones, with around 1.6% occurring only once. Bulk repertoires came from Vgamma9/Vdelta2+ or Vdelta2-negative gammadelta T cells flow-sorted from PBMC. Material: gamma-delta T cells from blood. Every receptor here comes from a pool of human donors (malaria-infected and uninfected, not separated).

Comment on this clone: A read error is likely here: a far larger clone is one base away. This sample includes further DNA sequences coding for the same CDR3. For the V gene the call is TRDV1; the J gene has no call; the DNA was not used to check the table's D call, TRDD3. The CDR3 has 14 residues. Germline V gene data show CDR1 as TSWWSYY and CDR2 as QGS. CDR3 in DNA: TGTGCTCTTTTGGCCGGGGGATACCCCGATAAGCTCATCTTT. As protein: CALLAGGYPDKLIF.

This clone came up a few times. A far larger clone is just one base off, so this is likely a read error. The chain recombines TRDV1 with TRDJ1; TRDD3 agrees at 12 bases. The J gene, absent from TCRdb, was called here by matching the DNA to germline. The V segment lost 2 bases and the J segment 0 bases; nucleotides outside the gene matches: 25. There are 24 residues in the CDR3. Germline V CDR1 and CDR2: TSWWSYY, QGS. The CDR3 nucleotides read TGTGCTCTTGGGGAATACCTTCCCATTACTGGGGGATACTTACCGCACTCTTACACCGATAAACTCATCTTT. It specifies CALGEYLPITGGYLPHSYTDKLIF.

The table lists this clone with a few counts. The TCRdb protein comes from a much larger clone and disagrees with this DNA's translation at residue 16, likely due to a read error; the protein given here is derived from the DNA. The chain has TRDV1 and TRDJ1; TRDD3 matches at 7 bases. This CDR3 has 17 residues. The germline V gene encodes CDR1 TSWWSYY and CDR2 QGS. The CDR3 DNA reads as TGTGCTCTTGGGGAACCGCATTTTCCGGGATACACCGATAAACTCACCTTT. It specifies CALGEPHFPGYTDKLTF.

This clone was counted at least ten times. This likely stems from a read error, as it lies one base from a far larger clone. Other DNA sequences in the same sample also yield this CDR3. This sequence joins TRDV1 and TRDJ1; D is possibly TRDD3 (7 bases). The J gene, not given by TCRdb, was assigned here from a germline match of the nucleotide sequence. This CDR3 spans 17 amino acids. Germline CDR1 TSWWSYY, CDR2 QGS. CDR3 bases: TGCGCTCTTGGGGTCCTACGTGGGATACTTTACACCGATAAACTCATCTTT. Its protein product is CALGVLRGILYTDKLIF.

This clone was counted at least ten times. With a much larger clone just one base away, this may be a read error. V gene TRDV1 combines with J gene TRDJ1; tentatively, D is TRDD2 (6 bases). No J gene was available from TCRdb, and it was assigned here by a germline match of the DNA. The length of the CDR3 is 18 residues. V shed 0 bases and J shed 8 bases, with 25 bases lying between them. Germline assignment: CDR1 TSWWSYY and CDR2 QGS. CDR3 amino acids: CALGELRGIRSFPTKLIF. DNA for the CDR3: TGTGCTCTTGGGGAACTGAGGGGTATACGCTCCTTCCCGACCAAACTCATCTTT.

Comments on this clone: It differs at one base from a far larger clone, so likely a read error. V is TRDV1 and J is TRDJ1; 12 bases line up with TRDD3. The J gene is not listed in TCRdb, so it was assigned here from a DNA match to germline. In germline, CDR1 is TSWWSYY, CDR2 QGS. This CDR3 is built from 18 residues. V shed 3 bases and J 6 bases; nucleotides not matched to a gene: 14. Here the CDR3 reads CALGEQSSRLGDTNKLIF. The DNA for the CDR3 is TGTGCTCTTGGGGAGCAATCTTCAAGACTGGGGGATACAAATAAACTCATCTTT.

Remarks on this clone: This likely came from a read error, as a far larger clone is one base away. This CDR3 is also generated by other DNA sequences in the sample. This chain connects TRDV3 to TRDJ1, with 10 bases lining up with TRDD3. The J gene, left out of TCRdb, was set here by checking the DNA against germline. CDR1 and CDR2 from the germline V gene are TVYSNPD and GDNSRS (reference sequence). This CDR3 region has 20 residues. V gave up 1 base and J gave up 3 bases; unmatched junction bases: 23. The CDR3 sequence is CAFKVWVGFLRLGDADKLIF. The CDR3 coding sequence is TGTGCCTTTAAAGTCTGGGTCGGCTTCCTCAGACTGGGGGATGCCGATAAACTCATCTTT. Using reference TRDV3 and TRDJ1 for the parts outside the CDR3, the full variable domain is CDKVTQSSPDQTVASGSEVVLLCTYDTVYSNPDLFWYRIRPDYSFQFVFYGDNSRSEGADFTQGRFSVKHILTQKAFHLVISPVRTEDSATYYCAFKVWVGFLRLGDADKLIFGKGTRVTVEP.